Below, 29 T cell receptor beta chains from the same sample are listed, as sequenced in a study of T cells in localized non-small cell lung cancer. Sequencing was performed with immunoSEQ multiplex PCR; in TCRdb, only in-frame clones are kept and a portion is missing. The table records 21,000 or so clones, nearly 90% of them present only once. The input for sequencing was peripheral blood mononuclear cells, taken before any cancer treatment. The receptors stem from a male donor at least 60 years old with stage II lung adenocarcinoma.

This chain uses TRBV2 with TRBJ2-1; 12 nucleotides agree with TRBD1. The germline V gene has CDR1 SNHLY and CDR2 FYNNEI. J gave up 3 bases and V 7 bases, and 7 bases lay outside the gene matches. The CDR3 is made up of 16 amino acids. CDR3: CASKGDRGPDYNEQFF. The CDR3 bases are TGTGCCAGCAAGGGGGACAGGGGGCCCGACTACAATGAGCAGTTCTTC.

The CDR3 loop reads CASSLGPWRWAEAFF. The CDR3 DNA is TGTGCCAGCAGCTTAGGACCCTGGAGGTGGGCTGAAGCTTTCTTT. V and J are TRBV11-2 and TRBJ1-1; D gene uncertain. This CDR3 comprises 15 residues. The V end was cut by 1 base, the J end by 6 bases, with 15 bases between. Germline V gene lookup returns CDR1 SGHAT and CDR2 FQNNGV.

This clone appeared once. In nucleotides, the CDR3 is TGTGCCACCAGCAGAGATCTAGGGGCGAACACCGGGGAGCTGTTTTTT. Its protein is CATSRDLGANTGELFF. V is TRBV15 and J is TRBJ2-2; D possibly corresponds to TRBD1 (5 bases). Per the germline V gene, CDR1 is LNHNV and CDR2 is YYDKDF (reference sequence). V shed 0 bases and J shed 0 bases, with 8 bases lying between them. There are 16 residues in the CDR3.

J is TRBJ1-2 and V is TRBV19, with D unclear. Germline CDR1 reads LNHDA; CDR2 reads SQIVND (reference sequence). This CDR3 has 14 residues. The V end lost 1 base, the J end lost 5 bases, and 11 bases lay between the germline ends. The CDR3 nucleotides are TGTGCCAGTAGTATAGGGCCCAGACATTATGGCTACACCTTC. Amino acid sequence: CASSIGPRHYGYTF.

This clone occurred once. The rearrangement links TRBV2 to TRBJ2-1; 8 bases match TRBD2. Germline-derived CDR1 and CDR2 are SNHLY and FYNNEI. V was pared by 11 bases and J by 5 bases, with 8 bases of the junction left unmatched. There are 13 residues in the CDR3. CDR3 DNA sequence: TGTGCCCTCCTCGCGGGAGGTAACAATGAGCAGTTCTTC. Translation: CALLAGGNNEQFF.

This rearrangement joins TRBV11-2 to TRBJ2-5; 8 nucleotides align to TRBD2. V trimming: 5 bases; J trimming: 3 bases; junction bases outside the gene matches: 2. Germline V gene data show CDR1 as SGHAT and CDR2 as FQNNGV. The CDR3 has 13 amino acids. The CDR3 nucleotides are TGTGCCAGCAGCGCGGGACTAGAAGAGACCCAGTACTTC. Translating gives CASSAGLEETQYF.

The CDR3 is CASNAGSNRGTDTQYF. CDR3 bases: TGTGCCAGCAACGCCGGATCCAACCGCGGCACAGATACGCAGTATTTT. The V gene is TRBV2, the J gene TRBJ2-3; D gene unclear. This CDR3 has 16 residues. Deletions cut 7 bases from V and 1 base from J, with 18 bases between. Germline V gene sequence: CDR1 SNHLY, CDR2 FYNNEI.

This clone was seen a handful of times. The chain combines TRBV7-9 with TRBJ1-1, with D uncertain. The CDR3 has 14 residues. Germline V gives CDR1 SEHNR, CDR2 FQNEAQ (reference sequence). Trimming cost V 5 bases and J 0 bases, with 10 bases left between them. The CDR3 DNA sequence: TGTGCCAGCAGCCCAGATGGGATGAACACTGAAGCTTTCTTT. This sequence encodes CASSPDGMNTEAFF.

This clone was counted a single time. The chain's CDR3 is CASSPTGTENEKLFF. CDR3 sequence (DNA): TGTGCCAGCAGCCCGACCGGGACGGAGAATGAAAAACTGTTTTTT. The gene calls are TRBV7-9 and TRBJ1-4; a weak D match, TRBD1 (5 bases). Trimming cost V 5 bases and J 5 bases, with 15 bases left between them. From germline, CDR1 is SEHNR and CDR2 FQNEAQ (reference sequence). CDR3 length equals 15 residues.

V and J are TRBV7-9 and TRBJ2-7; 7 positions match TRBD1. From germline, CDR1 is SEHNR and CDR2 FQNEAQ (reference sequence). J gave up 0 bases and V 6 bases, and 5 bases lay outside the gene matches. The CDR3 runs 14 residues. In DNA form, the CDR3 reads TGTGCCAGCAGGACAGGGTCCCTCTCCTACGAGCAGTACTTC. Residues: CASRTGSLSYEQYF.

This rearrangement joins TRBV7-2 to TRBJ1-4; perhaps TRBD1 as D (5 bases). Germline assignment: CDR1 SGHTA and CDR2 FQGNSA. The CDR3 spans 13 residues. With 4 bases removed from V and 11 bases from J, the gap between germline ends came to 14 bases. The CDR3 protein is CASSWDGKMKLFF. CDR3 bases: TGTGCCAGCAGCTGGGACGGAAAGATGAAACTGTTTTTT.

V is TRBV9 and J is TRBJ1-4, with D perhaps matching TRBD1 (6 bases). Per the germline V gene, CDR1 is SGDLS and CDR2 is YYNGEE. The length of the CDR3 is 15 residues. Trimming took 0 bases from V and 8 from J, leaving 14 bases between them. The CDR3 nucleotides are TGTGCCAGCAGCGTAGCTCAGGGGCGTGGAGAAAAACTGTTTTTT. This translates into CASSVAQGRGEKLFF.

This clone showed up just once. V and J are TRBV4-1 and TRBJ2-3; TRBD2 matches at 12 bases. This CDR3 is 16 amino acids long. Germline CDR1 MGHRA, CDR2 YSYEKL. V gave up 0 bases and J gave up 4 bases; unmatched junction bases: 2. CDR3 in amino acids: CASSQDSSGRADTQYF. The CDR3 nucleotides are TGCGCCAGCAGCCAAGATTCTAGCGGGAGGGCAGATACGCAGTATTTT.

This chain connects TRBV5-1 to TRBJ2-5; 12 bases are shared with TRBD2. From germline, CDR1 is SGHRS and CDR2 YFSETQ. CDR3 length: 16 residues. V was pared by 4 bases and J by 2 bases, with 6 bases of the junction left unmatched. The CDR3 DNA is TGCGCCAGCAGCCTAGGGACTAGCGGGTATCAAGAGACCCAGTACTTC. Residues: CASSLGTSGYQETQYF.

The V gene is TRBV27, the J gene TRBJ1-5, with a possible D match to TRBD1 (5 bases). V dropped 2 bases and J dropped 9 bases, with 14 bases sitting between them. This CDR3 has 14 amino acids. The germline V gene encodes CDR1 MNHEY and CDR2 SMNVEV (reference sequence). Here the CDR3 reads CASSLRGDLLPQHF. In nucleotides, the CDR3 is TGTGCCAGCAGTTTACGGGGGGATCTACTGCCCCAGCATTTT.

The chain couples TRBV7-8 to TRBJ2-5; 8 nucleotides agree with TRBD2. Germline CDR1 reads SGHVS; CDR2 reads FQNEAQ. J lost 4 bases, V lost 4 bases, and 11 bases had no gene match. The CDR3 contains 16 residues. The CDR3 loop reads CASSYRRAGEAETQYF. The CDR3 DNA reads as TGTGCCAGCAGCTACCGAAGAGCGGGAGAAGCAGAGACCCAGTACTTC.

The chain carries TRBV28 and TRBJ2-7; 7 positions match TRBD1. The CDR3 sequence is 16 residues long. J was trimmed by 3 bases and V by 5 bases; bases with no gene match: 13. Germline assignment: CDR1 MDHEN and CDR2 SYDVKM. The CDR3: CASSLKIPRTGYEQYF. The DNA of the CDR3 is TGTGCCAGCAGTCTCAAAATACCCAGGACAGGCTACGAGCAGTACTTC.

This CDR3 reads CASSLPAETQYF. CDR3 DNA: TGTGCCAGCAGCTTGCCTGCGGAGACCCAGTACTTC. The V call is TRBV5-6, the J call TRBJ2-5; D call uncertain. This CDR3 is built from 12 residues. V was trimmed by 1 base and J by 5 bases, leaving 6 bases between them. The germline V gene encodes CDR1 SGHDT and CDR2 YYEEEE.

The V and J genes are TRBV6-5 and TRBJ2-7; TRBD1 agrees at 9 bases. There are 15 residues in the CDR3. CDR1 is MNHEY and CDR2 is SVGAGI in the germline V gene. V was pared by 4 bases and J by 5 bases, with 9 bases of the junction left unmatched. The CDR3 DNA reads as TGTGCCAGCAGTTCGACCGGGACAGGGCACAACGAGCAGTACTTC. Amino acids: CASSSTGTGHNEQYF.

This chain uses TRBV7-9 with TRBJ2-5; D ambiguous. Trimming stripped 4 bases from V and 4 bases from J, with 7 bases between. Germline-derived CDR1 and CDR2 are SEHNR and FQNEAQ (reference sequence). There are 12 residues in the CDR3. In DNA, the CDR3 is TGTGCCAGCAGCTCCGGTGGAGAGACCCAGTACTTC. Its translation: CASSSGGETQYF.

The chain is built from TRBV13 and TRBJ2-5; D remains ambiguous. Germline CDR1 PRHDT, CDR2 FYEKMQ (reference sequence). V was shortened by 5 bases and J by 5 bases, with 15 bases between the two germline ends. The CDR3 spans 14 residues. The CDR3 DNA reads TGTGCCAGCAGCCCCTCAACGGCGGAGGAGACCCAGTACTTC. Translation gives CASSPSTAEETQYF.

The CDR3 here is CASSLEAGTSIYEQYF. For the CDR3, the DNA is TGCGCCAGCAGCTTGGAGGCGGGAACTTCAATCTACGAGCAGTACTTC. This chain links TRBV5-1 with TRBJ2-7; D is possibly TRBD2 (6 bases). Per the germline V gene, CDR1 is SGHRS and CDR2 is YFSETQ. This CDR3 is built from 16 residues. V gave up 0 bases and J gave up 3 bases, with 16 bases separating them.

This chain joins TRBV28 and TRBJ2-5; 7 bases map to TRBD1. From germline, CDR1 is MDHEN and CDR2 SYDVKM. Trimming removed 4 bases from V and 5 bases from J; junction bases left unmatched: 4. The CDR3 loop spans 13 amino acids. CDR3 amino acids: CASSSYRGETQYF. The CDR3 DNA is TGTGCCAGCAGTTCATACAGGGGTGAGACCCAGTACTTC.

The chain carries TRBV28 and TRBJ2-2; D is ambiguous. Germline CDR1 reads MDHEN; CDR2 reads SYDVKM. This CDR3 region has 12 residues. Trimming shortened V by 6 bases and J by 5 bases, and 7 bases separated the two germline ends. The CDR3 reads CASSLRTGELFF. The CDR3 DNA reads TGTGCCAGCAGCCTAAGGACCGGGGAGCTGTTTTTT.

The rearrangement uses TRBV12-2 and TRBJ2-7; the DNA was not used to check the table's D call, TRBD1. TRBV12-2 represents a pseudogene. The CDR3 totals 13 residues. The DNA for the CDR3 is TGTGCAAGTCGCCCCCCAAGGGGGAGCGAGCAGTACTTC. Protein sequence: CASRPPRGSEQYF.

V gene TRBV7-3 combines with J gene TRBJ2-1; either TRBD1 or TRBD2 may supply D (5 bases each). CDR3 length: 14 amino acids. The V end was cut by 6 bases, the J end by 5 bases, with 14 bases between. Germline CDR1 reads SGHTA; CDR2 reads FQGTGA. CDR3 protein: CASSRTVGDNEQFF. The CDR3 nucleotides are TGTGCCAGCAGTAGGACTGTGGGGGACAATGAGCAGTTCTTC.

The gene calls are TRBV6-5 and TRBJ1-3, with D unresolved. Germline CDR1 MNHEY, CDR2 SVGAGI. The germline V and J ends were trimmed by 2 bases and 0 bases, with 11 bases remaining between them. The CDR3 consists of 16 residues. CDR3 loop: CASSYHLKSSGNTIYF. The CDR3 bases are TGTGCCAGCAGTTACCACCTGAAGAGCTCTGGAAACACCATATATTTT.

The V gene is TRBV7-9, the J gene TRBJ1-1; 8 bases align to TRBD1. This CDR3 contains 14 residues. The germline gives CDR1 SEHNR, CDR2 FQNEAQ (reference sequence). V lost 5 bases and J lost 1; bases outside the gene matches: 3. CDR3 nucleotide sequence: TGTGCCAGCAGCCTTACAGGGGGGAACACTGAAGCTTTCTTT. It codes for CASSLTGGNTEAFF.

The chain is built from TRBV9 and TRBJ2-5; D remains ambiguous. V lost 0 bases to trimming and J lost 2 bases, with 8 bases between them. The length of the CDR3 is 14 residues. CDR1 is SGDLS, CDR2 YYNGEE, per germline. This CDR3 reads CASSVEAGQETQYF. The DNA for the CDR3 is TGTGCCAGCAGCGTAGAGGCAGGTCAAGAGACCCAGTACTTC. Drawing the rest from reference TRBV9 and TRBJ2-5, the complete variable domain is DSGVTQTPKHLITATGQRVTLRCSPRSGDLSVYWYQQSLDQGLQFLIQYYNGEERAKGNILERFSAQQFPDLHSELNLSSLELGDSALYFCASSVEAGQETQYFGPGTRLLVL.